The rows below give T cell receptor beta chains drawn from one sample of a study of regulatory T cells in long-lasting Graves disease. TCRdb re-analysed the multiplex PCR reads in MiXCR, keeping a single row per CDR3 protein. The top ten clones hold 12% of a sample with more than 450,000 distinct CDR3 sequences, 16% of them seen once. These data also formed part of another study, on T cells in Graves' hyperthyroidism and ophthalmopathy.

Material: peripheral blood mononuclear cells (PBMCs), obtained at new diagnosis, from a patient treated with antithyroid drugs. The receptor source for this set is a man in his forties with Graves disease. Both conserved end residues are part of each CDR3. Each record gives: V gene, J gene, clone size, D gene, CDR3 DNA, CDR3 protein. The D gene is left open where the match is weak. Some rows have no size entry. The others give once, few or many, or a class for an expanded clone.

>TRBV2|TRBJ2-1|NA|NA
TGTGCCAGCGGTGGGGGCTATAGCAATGAGCAGTTCTTC
CASGGGYSNEQFF
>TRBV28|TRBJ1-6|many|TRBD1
TGTGCCAGCAGTTTACACACGGGACAGGGACTCTATAATTCACCCCTCCACTTT
CASSLHTGQGLYNSPLHF
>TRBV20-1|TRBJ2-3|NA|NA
TGCAGTGCTAGAGATCTTATCATCGCAGATACGCAGTATTTT
CSARDLIIADTQYF
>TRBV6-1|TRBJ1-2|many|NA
TGTGCCAGCACTGGCAGAAGCTATGGCTACACCTTC
CASTGRSYGYTF
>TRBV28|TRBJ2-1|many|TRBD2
TGTGCCAACTCAAAAGGGACAGGCGGAGGGACTAGCGGTATCTACAATGAGCAGTTCTTC
CANSKGTGGGTSGIYNEQFF
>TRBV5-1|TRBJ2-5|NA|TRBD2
TGCGCCAGCAGCTTGGCTAGCGGGAGAGGAGAGACCCAGTACTTC
CASSLASGRGETQYF
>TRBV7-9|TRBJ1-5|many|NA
TGTGCCAGCAGCCCAGCAACCGTCAATCAGCCCCAGCATTTT
CASSPATVNQPQHF
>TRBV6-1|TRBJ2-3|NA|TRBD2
TGTGCCAGCAGTGAAGAGGCGGGAGGGACCACAGATACGCAGTATTTT
CASSEEAGGTTDTQYF
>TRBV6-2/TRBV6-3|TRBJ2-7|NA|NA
TGTGCCAGCAGTTTTCCCACACTACGACAACCAGGGGTCCCCCTCTACGAGCAGTACTTC
CASSFPTLRQPGVPLYEQYF
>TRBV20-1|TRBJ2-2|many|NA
TGCAGTGCTAGCGCAGCGAACACCGGGGAGCTGTTTTTT
CSASAANTGELFF
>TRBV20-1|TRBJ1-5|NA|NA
TGCAGTGCCACGCAGGGTACCAATCAGCCCCAGCATTTT
CSATQGTNQPQHF
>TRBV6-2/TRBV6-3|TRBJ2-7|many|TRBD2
TGTGCCACCTGGACTAGCGGTGTCTACGAGCAGTACTTC
CATWTSGVYEQYF
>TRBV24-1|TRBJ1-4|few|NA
TGTGCCACCAGTGACAAGGGTATGGGGAATGAAAAACTGTTTTTT
CATSDKGMGNEKLFF
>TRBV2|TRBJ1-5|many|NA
TGTGCCAGCAGTGAAACAGGGATTCAGCCCCAGCATTTT
CASSETGIQPQHF
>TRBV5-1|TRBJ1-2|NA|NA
TGCGCCAGCAGCTTGGCGGTCCGGACATCTAACTATGGCTACACCTTC
CASSLAVRTSNYGYTF
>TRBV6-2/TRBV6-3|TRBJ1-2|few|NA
TGTGCCAGCAGTTTACCCGGGTCCTATGGCTACACCTTC
CASSLPGSYGYTF
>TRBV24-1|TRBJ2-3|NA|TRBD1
TGTGCCACCTCCGGGGGACAGGGAATTAGGGATACGCAGTATTTT
CATSGGQGIRDTQYF
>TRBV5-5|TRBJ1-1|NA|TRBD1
TGTGCCAGCAGCTTGGGTCAGGGGGCCTCAACTGAAGCTTTCTTT
CASSLGQGASTEAFF
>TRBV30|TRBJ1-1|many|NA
TGTGCCTGGAGTGGACAGCTTATGAACACTGAAGCTTTCTTT
CAWSGQLMNTEAFF
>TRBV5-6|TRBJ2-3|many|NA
TGTGCCAGCACCCTGGCTGGGGGACTTCTCACAGATACGCAGTATTTT
CASTLAGGLLTDTQYF
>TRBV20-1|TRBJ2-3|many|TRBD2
TGCAGTGCTAGCCTACTTGCGGGAGTGGGCACAGATACGCAGTATTTT
CSASLLAGVGTDTQYF
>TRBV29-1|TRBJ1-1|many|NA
TGCAGCGTTGAAGGTGGGTGGGGCCCTGAAGCTTTCTTT
CSVEGGWGPEAFF
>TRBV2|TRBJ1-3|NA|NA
TGTGCCAGGATACCCCCCCGGATTGGAAACACCATATATTTT
CARIPPRIGNTIYF
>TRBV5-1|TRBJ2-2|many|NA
TGCGCCAGCAGCTTGCTACACCAGCACACCGGGGAGCTGTTTTTT
CASSLLHQHTGELFF
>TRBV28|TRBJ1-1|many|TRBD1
TGTGCCAGCAGCCTACAGGGGGAGGGAGCTTTCTTT
CASSLQGEGAFF
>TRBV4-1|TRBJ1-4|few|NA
TGCGCCAGCAGCCAAGATCGACGTGGCGAAAAACTGTTTTTT
CASSQDRRGEKLFF
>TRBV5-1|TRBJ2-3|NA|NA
TGCGCCAGCAGCTTGGTTGGCGGGACCTTCACAGATACGCAGTATTTT
CASSLVGGTFTDTQYF
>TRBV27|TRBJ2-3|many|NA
TGTGCCAGCAGCTTAAGGAGCACAGATACGCAGTATTTT
CASSLRSTDTQYF
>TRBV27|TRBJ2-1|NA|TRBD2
TGTGCCAGCAGTTTTACAGGCGTACTAGCGGGAGAGGGTTACAATGAGCAGTTCTTC
CASSFTGVLAGEGYNEQFF
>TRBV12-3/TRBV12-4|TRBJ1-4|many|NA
TGTGCCAGCAGTTTAGTCTCTAATGAAAAACTGTTTTTT
CASSLVSNEKLFF
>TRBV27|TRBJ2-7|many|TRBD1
TGTGCCAGCACTTCCCTGGACAGGGGGCCCTACGAGCAGTACTTC
CASTSLDRGPYEQYF
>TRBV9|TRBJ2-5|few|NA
TGTGTCAGCAGCTCCCAGGGGAGGGTCCAAGAGACCCAGTACTTC
CVSSSQGRVQETQYF
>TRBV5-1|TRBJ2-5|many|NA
TGCGCCAGCAGCTTGCGACCCGAAGAGACCCAGTACTTC
CASSLRPEETQYF
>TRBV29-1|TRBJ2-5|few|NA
TGCAGCGTTGCCGGGACCAGAAAAGAGACCCAGTACTTC
CSVAGTRKETQYF
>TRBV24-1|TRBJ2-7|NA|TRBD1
TGTGCCACCAGTGGGACAGGGGCCTACGAGCAGTACTTC
CATSGTGAYEQYF
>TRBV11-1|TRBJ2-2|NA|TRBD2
TGTGCCAGCAGCTTACAACTAGCGGGACTGAGCGGGGAGCTGTTTTTT
CASSLQLAGLSGELFF
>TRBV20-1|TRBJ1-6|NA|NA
TGCAGTGCTAGAGGTCCCGTCAAGTGGGGTTCACCCCTCCACTTT
CSARGPVKWGSPLHF
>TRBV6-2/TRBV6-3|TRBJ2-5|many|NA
TGTGCCAGCAACCCCCTGGGGGTAGGAGAGACCCAGTACTTC
CASNPLGVGETQYF
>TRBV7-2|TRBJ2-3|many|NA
TGTGCCAGCAGCTTATTCCTGGCGGGGTATAGCACAGATACGCAGTATTTT
CASSLFLAGYSTDTQYF
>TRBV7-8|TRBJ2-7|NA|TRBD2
TGTGCCAGCAGCCCTCTCCTAGCGGGAGGGAATGAGCAGTACTTC
CASSPLLAGGNEQYF
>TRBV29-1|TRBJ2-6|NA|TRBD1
TGCAGCGTTGAAGATTTAGGCAGGGGGCCCAGTGGGGCCAACGTCCTGACTTTC
CSVEDLGRGPSGANVLTF
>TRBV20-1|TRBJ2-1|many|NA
TGCAGTGCTAGTGTTATCGATGAGCAGTTCTTC
CSASVIDEQFF
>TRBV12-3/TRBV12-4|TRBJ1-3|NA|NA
TGTGCCAGCACCCCCTGGCAGGACACCATATATTTT
CASTPWQDTIYF
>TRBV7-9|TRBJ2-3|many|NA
TGTGCCAGCAGCCAAGCGGGCAGCACAGATACGCAGTATTTT
CASSQAGSTDTQYF
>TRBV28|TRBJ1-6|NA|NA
TGTGCCAGCAGAAACAACGATATTAATTCACCCCTTTACTTT
CASRNNDINSPLYF
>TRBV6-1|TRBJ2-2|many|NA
TGTGCCAGCAGACCCCTTGGAACCGGGGAGCTGTTTTTT
CASRPLGTGELFF
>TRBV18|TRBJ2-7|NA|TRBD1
TGTGCCAGCTCATCGGGACAGGGTAGGGGCTACGAGCAGTACTTC
CASSSGQGRGYEQYF
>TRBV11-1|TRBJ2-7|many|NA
TGTGCCAGCAGCTCCACCCAGGCGGCGTACTTC
CASSSTQAAYF
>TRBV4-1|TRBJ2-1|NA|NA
TGCGCCAGCAGCCAAGATCGGATGAATGAGCAGTTCTTC
CASSQDRMNEQFF
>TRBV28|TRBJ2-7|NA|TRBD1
TGTGCCAGCAGCAGAGGGACAGGGGGGAACGAGCAGTACTTC
CASSRGTGGNEQYF
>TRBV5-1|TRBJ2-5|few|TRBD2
TGCGCCAGCAGCTTGGAAGGACTAGCGGGAGCGTTTAAGGAGACCCAGTACTTC
CASSLEGLAGAFKETQYF
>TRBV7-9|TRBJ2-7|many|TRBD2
TGTGCCAGCAGCTTAGTAAGACTAGCGGGAGGGGAGCAGTACTTC
CASSLVRLAGGEQYF
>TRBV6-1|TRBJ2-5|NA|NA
TGTGCCAGCAGGCGGGTACAGGGAAAAGAGACCCAGTACTTC
CASRRVQGKETQYF
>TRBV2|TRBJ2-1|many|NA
TGTGCCAGCAGGGTAACAGTCTACAATGAGCAGTTCTTC
CASRVTVYNEQFF